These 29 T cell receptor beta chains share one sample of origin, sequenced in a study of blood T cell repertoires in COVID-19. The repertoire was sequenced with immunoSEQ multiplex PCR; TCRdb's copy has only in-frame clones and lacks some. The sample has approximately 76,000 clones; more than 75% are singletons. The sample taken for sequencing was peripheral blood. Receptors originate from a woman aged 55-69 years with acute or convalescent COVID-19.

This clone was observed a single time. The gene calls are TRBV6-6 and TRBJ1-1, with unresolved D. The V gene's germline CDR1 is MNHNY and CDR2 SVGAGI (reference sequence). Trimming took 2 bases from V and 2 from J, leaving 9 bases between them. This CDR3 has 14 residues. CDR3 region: CASSYHRGNTEAFF. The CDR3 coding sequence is TGTGCCAGCAGTTACCATAGAGGCAACACTGAAGCTTTCTTT.

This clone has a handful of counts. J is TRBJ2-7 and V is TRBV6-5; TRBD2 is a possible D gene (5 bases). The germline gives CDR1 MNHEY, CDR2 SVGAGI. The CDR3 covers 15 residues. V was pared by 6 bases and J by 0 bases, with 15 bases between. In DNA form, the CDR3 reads TGTGCCAGCAGCACTCGGGGAGAGAGCTCCTACGAGCAGTACTTC. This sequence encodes CASSTRGESSYEQYF.

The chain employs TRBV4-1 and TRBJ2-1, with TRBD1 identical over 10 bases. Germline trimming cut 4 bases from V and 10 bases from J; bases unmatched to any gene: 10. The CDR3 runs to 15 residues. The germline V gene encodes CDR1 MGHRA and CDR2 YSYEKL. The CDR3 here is CASSPRTGGVTEQFF. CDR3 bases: TGCGCCAGCAGCCCGCGGACAGGGGGGGTAACGGAGCAGTTCTTC.

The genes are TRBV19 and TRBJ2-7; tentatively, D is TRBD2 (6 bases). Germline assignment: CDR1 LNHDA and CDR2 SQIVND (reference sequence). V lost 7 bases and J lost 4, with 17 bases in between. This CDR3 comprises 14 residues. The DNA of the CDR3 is TGTGCCAGTACCGCCCGGGAGCGACCTTACGAGCAGTACTTC. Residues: CASTARERPYEQYF.

The DNA for the CDR3 is TGTGCCAGCAGCTTCGGAAACAGGGAATGGGATGAGCAGTTCTTC. Its translation is CASSFGNREWDEQFF. V is TRBV11-3 and J is TRBJ2-1, with D tentatively TRBD1 (6 bases). The CDR3 length is 15 residues. Trimming took off 3 bases at V and 8 bases at J, with 17 bases between the two ends. Germline V gene lookup returns CDR1 SGHNT and CDR2 YENEEA.

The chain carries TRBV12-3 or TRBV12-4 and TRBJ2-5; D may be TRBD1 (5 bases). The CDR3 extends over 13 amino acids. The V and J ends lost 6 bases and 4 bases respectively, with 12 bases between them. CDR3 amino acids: CASRRQSPETQYF. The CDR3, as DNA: TGTGCCAGCAGAAGACAGTCCCCAGAGACCCAGTACTTC.

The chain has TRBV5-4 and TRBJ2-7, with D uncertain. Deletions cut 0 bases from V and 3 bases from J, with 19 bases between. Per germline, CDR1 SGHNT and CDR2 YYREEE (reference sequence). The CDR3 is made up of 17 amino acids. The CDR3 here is CASSLVPSTINYYEQYF. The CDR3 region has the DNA TGTGCCAGCAGCTTGGTCCCCTCTACCATTAATTACTACGAGCAGTACTTC. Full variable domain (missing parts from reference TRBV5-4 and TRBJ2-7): ETGVTQSPTHLIKTRGQQVTLRCSSQSGHNTVSWYQQALGQGPQFIFQYYREEENGRGNFPPRFSGLQFPNYSSELNVNALELDDSALYLCASSLVPSTINYYEQYFGPGTRLTVT.

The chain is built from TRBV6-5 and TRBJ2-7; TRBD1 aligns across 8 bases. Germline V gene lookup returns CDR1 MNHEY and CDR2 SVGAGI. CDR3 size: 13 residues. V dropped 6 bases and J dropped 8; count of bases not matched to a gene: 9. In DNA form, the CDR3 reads TGTGCCAGCAGCGAGACTAGACAGGGGAAGCAGTACTTC. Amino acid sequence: CASSETRQGKQYF.

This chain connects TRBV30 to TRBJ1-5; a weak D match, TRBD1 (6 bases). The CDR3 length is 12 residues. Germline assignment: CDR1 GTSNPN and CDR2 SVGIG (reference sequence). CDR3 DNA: TGTGCTTACAGGGATAGCAATCAGCCCCAGCATTTT. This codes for CAYRDSNQPQHF. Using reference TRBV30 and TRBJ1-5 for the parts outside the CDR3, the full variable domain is SQTIHQWPATLVQPVGSPLSLECTVEGTSNPNLYWYRQAAGRGLQLLFYSVGIGQISSEVPQNLSASRPQDRQFILSSKKLLLSDSGFYLCAYRDSNQPQHFGDGTRLSIL.

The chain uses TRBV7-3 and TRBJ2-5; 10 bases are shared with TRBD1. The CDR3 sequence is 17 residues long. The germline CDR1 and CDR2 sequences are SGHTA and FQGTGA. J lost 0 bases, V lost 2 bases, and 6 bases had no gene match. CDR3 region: CASSLHPGQGNQETQYF. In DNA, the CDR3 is TGTGCCAGCAGCTTACACCCGGGACAGGGGAACCAAGAGACCCAGTACTTC.

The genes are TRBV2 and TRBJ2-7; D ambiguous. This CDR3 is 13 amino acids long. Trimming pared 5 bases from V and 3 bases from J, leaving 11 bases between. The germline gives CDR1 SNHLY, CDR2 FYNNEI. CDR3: CASSLQVDYEQYF. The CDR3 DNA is TGTGCCAGCAGTTTGCAGGTCGACTACGAGCAGTACTTC.

The CDR3 DNA sequence: TGTGCCAGCAGAGGGACACCCTCCTACAATGAGCAGTTCTTC. Protein sequence: CASRGTPSYNEQFF. The chain has TRBV28 and TRBJ2-1, with D maybe TRBD1 (6 bases). CDR1 and CDR2 (germline): MDHEN, SYDVKM. This CDR3 contains 14 residues. Trimming shortened V by 6 bases and J by 0 bases, and 9 bases separated the two germline ends.

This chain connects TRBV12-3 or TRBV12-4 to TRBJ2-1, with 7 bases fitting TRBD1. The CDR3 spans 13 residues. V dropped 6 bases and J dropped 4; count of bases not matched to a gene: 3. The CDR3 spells CASSPGQYNEQFF. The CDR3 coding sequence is TGTGCCAGCAGCCCGGGACAGTACAATGAGCAGTTCTTC.

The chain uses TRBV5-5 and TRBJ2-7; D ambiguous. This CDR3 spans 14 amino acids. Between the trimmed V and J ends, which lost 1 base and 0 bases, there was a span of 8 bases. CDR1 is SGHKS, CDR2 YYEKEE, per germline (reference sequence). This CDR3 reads CASSLLVNSYEQYF. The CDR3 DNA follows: TGTGCCAGCAGCTTGCTCGTAAACTCCTACGAGCAGTACTTC.

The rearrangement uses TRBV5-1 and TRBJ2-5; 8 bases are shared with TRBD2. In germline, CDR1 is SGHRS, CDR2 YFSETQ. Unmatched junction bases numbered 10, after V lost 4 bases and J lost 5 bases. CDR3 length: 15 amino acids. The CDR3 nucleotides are TGCGCCAGCAGCACCTCGGGGGGGCCGTATGAGACCCAGTACTTC. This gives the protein CASSTSGGPYETQYF.

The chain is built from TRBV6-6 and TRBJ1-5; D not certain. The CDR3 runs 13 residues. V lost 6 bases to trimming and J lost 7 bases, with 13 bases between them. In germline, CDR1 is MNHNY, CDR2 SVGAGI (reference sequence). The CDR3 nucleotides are TGTGCCAGCAGACTCGGGTCGGGGCAGCCCCAGCATTTT. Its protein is CASRLGSGQPQHF.

CDR3 loop: CASSFTGVGANVLTF. CDR3 DNA: TGTGCCAGCAGCTTCACAGGGGTCGGGGCCAACGTCCTGACTTTC. V is TRBV7-6 and J is TRBJ2-6; 7 nucleotides align to TRBD1. V trimming: 3 bases; J trimming: 4 bases; junction bases outside the gene matches: 3. The CDR3 is made up of 15 amino acids. CDR1 SGHVS and CDR2 FNYEAQ come from the germline V gene.

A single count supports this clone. CDR3 sequence: CASSEERGYGYTF. The CDR3 DNA follows: TGCGCCAGCAGTGAAGAAAGAGGCTATGGCTACACCTTC. This rearrangement joins TRBV10-2 to TRBJ1-2; D remains unclear. The CDR3 totals 13 residues. V was clipped by 3 bases and J by 4 bases, with 9 bases between them. The germline V gene has CDR1 WSHSY and CDR2 SAAADI.

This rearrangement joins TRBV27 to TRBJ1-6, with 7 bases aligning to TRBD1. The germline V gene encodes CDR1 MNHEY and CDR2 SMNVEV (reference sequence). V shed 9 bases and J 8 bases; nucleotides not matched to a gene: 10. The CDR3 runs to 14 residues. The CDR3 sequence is CASQRRGLYSPLHF. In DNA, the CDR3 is TGTGCCAGTCAGCGAAGGGGGCTTTATTCACCCCTCCACTTT.

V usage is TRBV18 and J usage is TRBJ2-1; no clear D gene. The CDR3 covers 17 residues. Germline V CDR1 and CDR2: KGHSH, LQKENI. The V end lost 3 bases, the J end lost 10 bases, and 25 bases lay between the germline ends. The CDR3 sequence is CASSPNSRLAATEEQFF. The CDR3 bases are TGTGCCAGCTCACCGAATTCCAGATTAGCCGCTACGGAGGAGCAGTTCTTC. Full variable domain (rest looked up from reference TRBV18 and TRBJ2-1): NAGVMQNPRHLVRRRGQEARLRCSPMKGHSHVYWYRQLPEEGLKFMVYLQKENIIDESGMPKERFSAEFPKEGPSILRIQQVVRGDSAAYFCASSPNSRLAATEEQFFGPGTRLTVL.

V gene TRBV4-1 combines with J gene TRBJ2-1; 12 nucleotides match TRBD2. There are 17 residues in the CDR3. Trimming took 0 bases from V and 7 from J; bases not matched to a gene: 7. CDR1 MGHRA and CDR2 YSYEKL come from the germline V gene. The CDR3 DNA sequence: TGCGCCAGCAGCCAAGAGCCTAGCGGGGGGGCCAGAAATGAGCAGTTCTTC. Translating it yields CASSQEPSGGARNEQFF.

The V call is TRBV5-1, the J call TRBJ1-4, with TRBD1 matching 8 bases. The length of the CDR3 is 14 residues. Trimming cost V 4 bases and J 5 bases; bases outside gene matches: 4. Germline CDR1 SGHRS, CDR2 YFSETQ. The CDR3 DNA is TGCGCCAGCAGCCAACAGGGGGGGAATGAAAAACTGTTTTTT. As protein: CASSQQGGNEKLFF.

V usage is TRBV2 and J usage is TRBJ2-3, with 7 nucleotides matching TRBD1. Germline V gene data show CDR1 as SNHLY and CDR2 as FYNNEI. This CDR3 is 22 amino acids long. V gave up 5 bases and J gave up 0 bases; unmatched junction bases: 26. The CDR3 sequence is CASSIDYPGQARWGASTDTQYF. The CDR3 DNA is TGTGCCAGCAGTATCGATTACCCCGGACAGGCGCGTTGGGGAGCTAGCACAGATACGCAGTATTTT. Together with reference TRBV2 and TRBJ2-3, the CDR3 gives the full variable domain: EPEVTQTPSHQVTQMGQEVILRCVPISNHLYFYWYRQILGQKVEFLVSFYNNEISEKSEIFDDQFSVERPDGSNFTLKIRSTKLEDSAMYFCASSIDYPGQARWGASTDTQYFGPGTRLTVL.

The CDR3 DNA follows: TGTGCCAGCAGCGTAAGTAGGAGGGGAGGACAGGGCAACTATGGCTACACCTTC. This sequence encodes CASSVSRRGGQGNYGYTF. V gene TRBV9 combines with J gene TRBJ1-2; 8 bases align to TRBD1. Germline V CDR1 and CDR2: SGDLS, YYNGEE. The V and J ends lost 1 base and 2 bases, in that order; junction bases with no gene match: 13. This CDR3 region has 18 residues.

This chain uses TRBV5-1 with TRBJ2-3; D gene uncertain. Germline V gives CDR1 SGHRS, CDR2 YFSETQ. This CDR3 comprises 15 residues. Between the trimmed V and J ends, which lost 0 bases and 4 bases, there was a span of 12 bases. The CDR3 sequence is CASSLAFQASDTQYF. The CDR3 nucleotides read TGCGCCAGCAGCTTGGCGTTTCAGGCCTCAGATACGCAGTATTTT.

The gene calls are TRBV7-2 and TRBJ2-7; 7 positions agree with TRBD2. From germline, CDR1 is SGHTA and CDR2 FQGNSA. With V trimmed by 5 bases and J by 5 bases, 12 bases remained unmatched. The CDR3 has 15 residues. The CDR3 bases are TGTGCCAGCAGCATCGAAGCGGGGCTTTGGAACGAGCAGTACTTC. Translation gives CASSIEAGLWNEQYF.

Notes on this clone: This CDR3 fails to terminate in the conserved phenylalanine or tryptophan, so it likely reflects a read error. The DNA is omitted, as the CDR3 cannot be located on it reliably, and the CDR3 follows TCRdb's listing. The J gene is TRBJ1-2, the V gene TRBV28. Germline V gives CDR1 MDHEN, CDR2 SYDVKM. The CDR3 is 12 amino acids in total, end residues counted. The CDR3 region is CASTSGTALGGY.

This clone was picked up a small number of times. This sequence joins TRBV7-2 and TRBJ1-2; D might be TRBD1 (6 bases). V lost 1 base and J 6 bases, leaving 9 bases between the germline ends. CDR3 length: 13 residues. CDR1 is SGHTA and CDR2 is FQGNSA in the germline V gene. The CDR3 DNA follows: TGTGCCAGCAGCTTAGAAGGGGGACATGGCTACACCTTC. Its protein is CASSLEGGHGYTF.

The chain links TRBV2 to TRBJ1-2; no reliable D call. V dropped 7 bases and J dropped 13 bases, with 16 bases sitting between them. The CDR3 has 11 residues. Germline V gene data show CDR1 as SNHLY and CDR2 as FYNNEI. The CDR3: CASNPDLRVTF. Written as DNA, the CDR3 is TGTGCCAGCAACCCCGACCTGAGGGTCACCTTC.